This TCR beta chain originates from a study of blood T cells in healthy people across ages. The wider study: About one barcoded beta molecule per two T cells was captured by template switching.

A J-beta primer mix and a sample-barcoded 5' primer were used in a second PCR of roughly 6 to 11 cycles. Via MiXCR, TCRdb re-called the 5' RACE reads, giving one row per CDR3 protein. Of fewer than 2,000,000 distinct CDR3 sequences in the sample, about two fifths were seen once. Germline V gene lookup returns CDR1 SGHRS and CDR2 YFSETQ. This CDR3 comprises 14 residues. Trimming shortened V by 4 bases and J by 2 bases, and 9 bases separated the two germline ends. Study observations and caveats: Underestimates were what the diversity estimates from one million T cells were considered to be. Unsorted PBMC material precluded a definitive naive versus antigen-experienced comparison.

This clonotype was seen many times. As yet, its antigen is unknown. Sequenced material: blood. The rearrangement links TRBV5-1 to TRBJ2-2, with D perhaps matching TRBD1 (5 bases). The sequence was collected from a human donor in good health. In DNA form, the CDR3 reads TGCGCCAGCAGCCCGGACACCAACACCGGGGAGCTGTTTTTT. Its protein is CASSPDTNTGELFF. Full variable domain (outside the CDR3, taken from reference TRBV5-1 and TRBJ2-2): KAGVTQTPRYLIKTRGQQVTLSCSPISGHRSVSWYQQTPGQGLQFLFEYFSETQRNKGNFPGRFSGRQFSNSRSEMNVSTLELGDSALYLCASSPDTNTGELFFGEGSRLTVL.